The rows below give T cell receptor beta chains drawn from one sample of a study of CXCR3-negative and CXCR3-positive naive CD8 T cells. Using the 5' RACE reads, TCRdb records one entry per CDR3 protein without DNA. This sample contains 50,000 to 70,000 distinct CDR3 sequences. Sequenced sample: naive CXCR3+ CD8+ T cells from blood. Source of these receptors: a human donor in good health. Some clones in this sample may be carry-over from other donors' samples. Both conserved end residues are part of each CDR3.

j_gene: TRBJ2-6
v_gene: TRBV6-2/TRBV6-3
CDR3aa: CASSYLGVGGANVLTF

j_gene: TRBJ1-1
v_gene: TRBV6-2/TRBV6-3
CDR3aa: CASLVAGGLNTEAFF

j_gene: TRBJ2-1
v_gene: TRBV27
CDR3aa: CASSSRQGAANEQFF

j_gene: TRBJ1-1
v_gene: TRBV7-9
CDR3aa: CASSFGEVSKNTEAFF

j_gene: TRBJ2-1
v_gene: TRBV21-1
CDR3aa: CASSKASLALSYNEQFF

j_gene: TRBJ2-1
v_gene: TRBV7-6
CDR3aa: CASSGGYNEQFF

j_gene: TRBJ2-7
v_gene: TRBV24-1
CDR3aa: CATSEYPPDAAGLAGHEQYF

j_gene: TRBJ2-7
v_gene: TRBV28
CDR3aa: CASSLRESSYEQYF

j_gene: TRBJ2-7
v_gene: TRBV7-9
CDR3aa: CASSLVGLAFDYEQYF

j_gene: TRBJ1-5
v_gene: TRBV21-1
CDR3aa: CASSKKNRDRLTYSNQPQHF

j_gene: TRBJ1-5
v_gene: TRBV28
CDR3aa: CASTKYAGREDQPQHF

j_gene: TRBJ2-7
v_gene: TRBV5-1
CDR3aa: CASSLAQAGVQYF

j_gene: TRBJ2-3
v_gene: TRBV7-2
CDR3aa: CASSFTPLAGGPPTDTQYF

j_gene: TRBJ2-4
v_gene: TRBV3-2
CDR3aa: CASSQELPLEVGRYF

j_gene: TRBJ1-1
v_gene: TRBV29-1
CDR3aa: CSVRPDSGNTEAFF

j_gene: TRBJ1-2
v_gene: TRBV12-3/TRBV12-4
CDR3aa: CASRANYGYTF

j_gene: TRBJ2-7
v_gene: TRBV5-6
CDR3aa: CASSSYDGLSYEQYF

j_gene: TRBJ2-6
v_gene: TRBV11-3
CDR3aa: CASSPGGDSGANVLTF

j_gene: TRBJ1-4
v_gene: TRBV15
CDR3aa: CATSVVQGAKEKLFF